This TCR beta chain is drawn from a study of blood T cell repertoires in COVID-19. Between the trimmed V and J ends, which lost 0 bases and 2 bases, there was a span of 6 bases. This CDR3 comprises 14 residues. Germline V gives CDR1 SGHRS, CDR2 YFSETQ. Clones were read by immunoSEQ multiplex PCR, and TCRdb kept only the in-frame ones, dropping some. The data show 25,000 or so clones, 85% to 90% seen once. The sequenced sample was peripheral blood. The sequence came from a human donor in a cohort sampled during active COVID-19. This chain joins TRBV5-1 and TRBJ1-5, with D tentatively TRBD1 (6 bases). The CDR3 reads CASSLAGGNQPQHF. In nucleotides, the CDR3 is TGCGCCAGCAGCTTGGCAGGGGGCAATCAGCCCCAGCATTTT.